These 23 T cell receptor beta chains originate from one sample sequenced in a study of OX40 agonist ivuxolimab in advanced cancers. Repertoires were generated with immunoSEQ multiplex PCR, while TCRdb's copy carries only in-frame clones and drops some. Of around 26,000 clones in the sample, around 85% were seen once. The specimen comprised CD4+ or CD8+ T cells sorted from blood, sampled in a trial of the OX40 agonist ivuxolimab. These receptors originate from an adult with an advanced solid tumor such as melanoma, head and neck, liver or kidney cancer.

The chain recombines TRBV6-5 with TRBJ2-5; 8 bases map to TRBD2. The CDR3 has 12 residues. Germline-derived CDR1 and CDR2 are MNHEY and SVGAGI. V shed 5 bases, J shed 4 bases, and the junction held 0 bases outside the gene matches. The CDR3 DNA is TGTGCCAGCAGTCTAGCGGGAGAGACCCAGTACTTC. The encoded protein is CASSLAGETQYF.

This sequence joins TRBV5-6 and TRBJ2-1; 8 nucleotides agree with TRBD2. Trimming cost V 2 bases and J 1 base; bases outside gene matches: 2. Per the germline V gene, CDR1 is SGHDT and CDR2 is YYEEEE. This CDR3 is 15 amino acids long. The CDR3 sequence is CASSFSGKSYNEQFF. The CDR3 DNA is TGTGCCAGCAGCTTTAGCGGGAAGTCCTACAATGAGCAGTTCTTC.

The genes are TRBV29-1 and TRBJ1-4; the D is unclear. This CDR3 is 14 amino acids long. The V gene lost 7 bases and the J gene lost 0 bases, with 12 bases spanning the gap. Germline values: CDR1 SQVTM, CDR2 ANQGSEA. CDR3 DNA sequence: TGCAGCGCCACGACTCCTCCAACTAATGAAAAACTGTTTTTT. Encoded protein: CSATTPPTNEKLFF.

The chain employs TRBV7-6 and TRBJ2-3, with 9 bases lining up with TRBD2. V lost 3 bases to trimming and J lost 4 bases; unmatched junction nucleotides: 2. In germline, CDR1 is SGHVS, CDR2 FNYEAQ. The CDR3 spans 14 residues. The CDR3 sequence: CASSFSGGADTQYF. DNA of the CDR3: TGTGCCAGCAGCTTTAGCGGGGGAGCAGATACGCAGTATTTT.

The chain couples TRBV9 to TRBJ2-7; TRBD1 matches at 7 bases. The CDR3 consists of 15 residues. Looked up from germline, CDR1 is SGDLS and CDR2 is YYNGEE. Trimming took 4 bases from V and 0 from J; bases not matched to a gene: 7. CDR3 DNA: TGTGCCAGCAGCTCAGGGGGACAGCCCTCCTACGAGCAGTACTTC. It yields the protein CASSSGGQPSYEQYF.

J is TRBJ2-5 and V is TRBV4-3, with D tentatively TRBD2 (6 bases). Germline V gene lookup returns CDR1 LGHNA and CDR2 YSLEER. The germline V and J ends were trimmed by 4 bases and 5 bases, with 23 bases remaining between them. This CDR3 comprises 17 residues. The CDR3 coding sequence is TGCGCCAGCAGCCCAGGTCAACTAGCCGGATCCGCGGAGACCCAGTACTTC. It yields the protein CASSPGQLAGSAETQYF.

This rearrangement joins TRBV5-1 to TRBJ2-1; D unclear. Germline V gene data show CDR1 as SGHRS and CDR2 as YFSETQ. Between the trimmed V and J ends, which lost 0 bases and 1 base, there was a span of 11 bases. The CDR3 is made up of 16 amino acids. Here the CDR3 DNA reads TGCGCCAGCAGCTTGGAGGGTCAACCTTCCTACAATGAGCAGTTCTTC. This encodes CASSLEGQPSYNEQFF.

The gene calls are TRBV6-5 and TRBJ1-5, with D perhaps TRBD1 (5 bases). CDR3 size: 15 residues. The V gene lost 0 bases and the J gene lost 3 bases, with 9 bases spanning the gap. CDR1 is MNHEY, CDR2 SVGAGI, per germline. CDR3 protein: CASSYSGDPNQPQHF. The CDR3 DNA is TGTGCCAGCAGTTACTCAGGGGACCCCAATCAGCCCCAGCATTTT.

This sequence joins TRBV5-6 and TRBJ2-7; possible D gene TRBD1, 5 bases. The germline CDR1 and CDR2 sequences are SGHDT and YYEEEE. V was shortened by 0 bases and J by 3 bases, with 16 bases between the two germline ends. The CDR3 extends over 16 amino acids. The CDR3 sequence is CASSLEFRGLNYEQYF. In nucleotides, the CDR3 is TGTGCCAGCAGCTTGGAGTTTAGGGGTCTGAACTACGAGCAGTACTTC. Supplemented by reference TRBV5-6 and TRBJ2-7, the full variable domain reads DAGVTQSPTHLIKTRGQQVTLRCSPKSGHDTVSWYQQALGQGPQFIFQYYEEEERQRGNFPDRFSGHQFPNYSSELNVNALLLGDSALYLCASSLEFRGLNYEQYFGPGTRLTVT.

V is TRBV5-6 and J is TRBJ2-1; 8 bases match TRBD2. After removal of 7 bases from V and 6 bases from J, the junction contained 18 bases not matched to a gene. This CDR3 is built from 17 residues. Germline-derived CDR1 and CDR2 are SGHDT and YYEEEE. The CDR3 region has the DNA TGTGCCAGCCGGGCTGGGGTGGGAGCGGGGGTCCTCAATGAGCAGTTCTTC. Its translation is CASRAGVGAGVLNEQFF. The full variable domain, rest sourced from reference TRBV5-6 and TRBJ2-1, is DAGVTQSPTHLIKTRGQQVTLRCSPKSGHDTVSWYQQALGQGPQFIFQYYEEEERQRGNFPDRFSGHQFPNYSSELNVNALLLGDSALYLCASRAGVGAGVLNEQFFGPGTRLTVL.

The V and J genes are TRBV29-1 and TRBJ2-7; 7 nucleotides line up with TRBD2. The J segment lost 6 bases and the V segment lost 3 bases, leaving 2 bases of the junction unmatched. The germline CDR1 and CDR2 sequences are SQVTM and ANQGSEA. CDR3 length: 11 residues. The CDR3 DNA reads TGCAGCGTTGACTCGGGGGGCGAGCAGTACTTC. Protein product: CSVDSGGEQYF.

In its sample, this clone was seen once. V is TRBV11-2 and J is TRBJ2-3, with a weak D call TRBD2 (7 bases). V dropped 3 bases and J dropped 2 bases, with 12 bases sitting between them. Germline V gene lookup returns CDR1 SGHAT and CDR2 FQNNGV. The CDR3 runs 15 residues. In nucleotides, the CDR3 is TGTGCCAGCAGCTTCGCGGGGGCAGACACAGATACGCAGTATTTT. Its protein product is CASSFAGADTDTQYF.

CDR3 bases: TGTGCCTGGACCCTAGCGGCGGAGCAGTACTTC. It yields the protein CAWTLAAEQYF. The chain links TRBV30 to TRBJ2-7; 7 bases are a match to TRBD2. Per germline, CDR1 GTSNPN and CDR2 SVGIG (reference sequence). V trimming: 4 bases; J trimming: 7 bases; junction bases outside the gene matches: 4. CDR3 length: 11 residues. The whole variable domain, filled in from reference TRBV30 and TRBJ2-7, reads SQTIHQWPATLVQPVGSPLSLECTVEGTSNPNLYWYRQAAGRGLQLLFYSVGIGQISSEVPQNLSASRPQDRQFILSSKKLLLSDSGFYLCAWTLAAEQYFGPGTRLTVT.

The chain's CDR3 is CASSTRTGRNYEQYF. CDR3 nucleotides: TGTGCCAGCAGTACCCGGACAGGGCGAAACTACGAGCAGTACTTC. The chain uses TRBV28 and TRBJ2-7; 8 bases fit TRBD1. The CDR3 spans 15 residues. Trimming at V came to 5 bases and at J to 3 bases, leaving 9 bases not matched to a gene. Germline values: CDR1 MDHEN, CDR2 SYDVKM.

The chain joins TRBV28 to TRBJ2-7; 14 positions agree with TRBD2. The germline CDR1 and CDR2 sequences are MDHEN and SYDVKM. Germline trimming cut 9 bases from V and 6 bases from J; bases unmatched to any gene: 4. The CDR3 covers 13 residues. The CDR3 spells CARKGLAGVEQYF. CDR3 in DNA: TGTGCCAGAAAGGGACTAGCGGGAGTCGAGCAGTACTTC.

The V call is TRBV6-5, the J call TRBJ2-7, with 8 bases identical to TRBD1. CDR3 length: 13 residues. The V and J ends lost 10 bases and 6 bases, in that order; junction bases with no gene match: 11. Germline CDR1 MNHEY, CDR2 SVGAGI. The CDR3 here is CATYLGQGTEQYF. CDR3 nucleotides: TGTGCCACTTACTTAGGACAGGGAACCGAGCAGTACTTC.

The chain combines TRBV27 with TRBJ1-2; D is uncertain. This CDR3 region has 13 residues. The germline V gene encodes CDR1 MNHEY and CDR2 SMNVEV (reference sequence). Trimming removed 2 bases from V and 4 bases from J, with 8 bases in between. This CDR3 reads CASSLGRAYGYTF. The CDR3 DNA sequence: TGTGCCAGCAGTTTAGGGCGGGCCTATGGCTACACCTTC.

This clone was counted once. The V and J genes are TRBV5-8 and TRBJ1-2; possible D gene TRBD1, 5 bases. This CDR3 has 14 amino acids. The V and J ends lost 0 bases and 3 bases respectively, with 9 bases between them. CDR1 and CDR2 (germline): SGHTS, YDEGEE. The CDR3 sequence: CASSLEGTDYGYTF. The DNA for the CDR3 is TGTGCCAGCAGCTTGGAAGGGACGGACTATGGCTACACCTTC. Variable domain in full (rest from reference TRBV5-8 and TRBJ1-2): EAGVTQSPTHLIKTRGQQATLRCSPISGHTSVYWYQQALGLGLQFLLWYDEGEERNRGNFPPRFSGRQFPNYSSELNVNALELEDSALYLCASSLEGTDYGYTFGSGTRLTVV.

This chain connects TRBV11-2 to TRBJ1-2; the D is unclear. The V end lost 7 bases, the J end lost 3 bases, and 21 bases lay between the germline ends. The CDR3 spans 16 residues. Germline lookup yields CDR1 SGHAT and CDR2 FQNNGV. The CDR3 DNA is TGTGCCAGCACCACCCCCGGGCGCCAGTTCTACTATGGCTACACCTTC. Protein product: CASTTPGRQFYYGYTF.

The chain is built from TRBV7-9 and TRBJ2-3, with a weak D call TRBD2 (7 bases). V lost 0 bases and J 2 bases, leaving 18 bases between the germline ends. Germline loops: CDR1 SEHNR, CDR2 FQNEAQ (reference sequence). This CDR3 contains 18 residues. In DNA form, the CDR3 reads TGTGCCAGCAGCTTAGCGGGGGGGCTTATAGGGCTCACAGATACGCAGTATTTT. Residues: CASSLAGGLIGLTDTQYF. Complete variable domain (other parts from reference TRBV7-9 and TRBJ2-3): DTGVSQNPRHKITKRGQNVTFRCDPISEHNRLYWYRQTLGQGPEFLTYFQNEAQLEKSRLLSDRFSAERPKGSFSTLEIQRTEQGDSAMYLCASSLAGGLIGLTDTQYFGPGTRLTVL.

The V gene is TRBV6-5, the J gene TRBJ2-3; D remains unclear. The CDR3 totals 13 residues. V lost 5 bases, J lost 3 bases, and 9 bases lay in between. Germline CDR1 is MNHEY and CDR2 is SVGAGI. The CDR3 protein is CASSLTATDTQYF. CDR3 bases: TGTGCCAGCAGTCTAACGGCTACAGATACGCAGTATTTT.

The chain uses TRBV7-9 and TRBJ2-2; 9 bases are a match to TRBD1. The J segment lost 6 bases and the V segment lost 6 bases, leaving 17 bases of the junction unmatched. The CDR3 sequence is 18 residues long. The germline V gene has CDR1 SEHNR and CDR2 FQNEAQ (reference sequence). Here the CDR3 reads CASSLLPSGQGYSGELFF. Here the CDR3 DNA reads TGTGCCAGCAGTCTACTCCCCTCCGGACAGGGGTATTCCGGGGAGCTGTTTTTT.

The chain has TRBV6-1 and TRBJ1-4; D ambiguous. V lost 2 bases and J 4 bases, leaving 14 bases between the germline ends. Germline CDR1 and CDR2: MNHNS and SASEGT. This CDR3 has 16 amino acids. CDR3 residues: CASSEFDGDYNEKLFF. CDR3 coding DNA: TGTGCCAGCAGTGAATTTGATGGGGATTATAATGAAAAACTGTTTTTT.